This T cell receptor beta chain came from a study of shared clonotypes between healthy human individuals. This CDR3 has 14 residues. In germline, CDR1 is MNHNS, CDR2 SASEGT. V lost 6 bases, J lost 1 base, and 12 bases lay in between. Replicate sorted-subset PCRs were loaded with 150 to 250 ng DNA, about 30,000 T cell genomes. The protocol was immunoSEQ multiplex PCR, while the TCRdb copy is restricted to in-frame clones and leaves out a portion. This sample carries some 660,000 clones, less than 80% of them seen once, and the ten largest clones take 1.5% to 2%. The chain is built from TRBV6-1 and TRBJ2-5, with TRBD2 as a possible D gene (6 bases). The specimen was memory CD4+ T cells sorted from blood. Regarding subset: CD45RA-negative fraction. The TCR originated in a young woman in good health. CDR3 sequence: CASRWGVVQETQYF. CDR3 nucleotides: TGTGCCAGCAGATGGGGGGTAGTCCAAGAGACCCAGTACTTC.